Included here is one T cell receptor beta chain sequence, with context. The antigen remains unidentified. This specimen comes from a study of cytomegalovirus exposure and HLA in healthy donors. PCR was performed using 60 Vbeta and 13 Jbeta primers. Sequencing was performed with immunoSEQ multiplex PCR; in TCRdb, only in-frame clones are kept and a portion is missing. The listing records some 130,000 clones. Study-level findings and limits: A cluster of highly shared sequence variants was likely a sequencing artifact. A later analysis reportedly identified an Asian-associated ancestry cluster as carrying fewer N-insertions than the roughly 700-donor mean.

V lost 6 bases, J lost 2 bases, and 13 bases stayed unmatched. The CDR3 sequence is 17 residues long. Germline V gene data show CDR1 as ENHRY and CDR2 as SYGVKD. The sample consisted of PBMCs. The J gene is TRBJ2-5, the V gene TRBV10-3; 9 bases line up with TRBD1. This TCR derives from a woman between 35 and 50 years old in good health and CMV-seropositive. CDR3 sequence: CAISGEQGAGLQETQYF. The CDR3 nucleotides read TGTGCCATCAGCGGAGAACAGGGGGCGGGTCTTCAAGAGACCCAGTACTTC.